This T cell receptor (beta chain) was obtained from a study of CD8 T cells in Susac syndrome. High-throughput TCR beta sequencing covered peripheral CD8+ and CD4+ T cells. The V gene's germline CDR1 is MNHEY and CDR2 SMNVEV (reference sequence). Trimming stripped 8 bases from V and 0 bases from J, with 14 bases between. CDR3 size: 14 residues. Reverse transcription of about 0.5 to 1 ug RNA used random hexamers. TCRdb passed the immunoSEQ multiplex PCR reads through MiXCR, listing each CDR3 protein once. This table has 150,000 to 250,000 distinct CDR3 sequences, 90% to 95% appearing once. The receptor was derived from a human donor with multiple sclerosis. The sample comprised CD4+ T cells from PBMCs. This sequence joins TRBV27 and TRBJ2-7; no firm D call. DNA for the CDR3: TGTGCCAGCGGTTCTTCTCACAGCTCCTACGAGCAGTACTTC. As protein: CASGSSHSSYEQYF.